This TCR beta chain stems from a study of T cell responses to AZD1222 COVID-19 vaccine (dated by TCRdb to 2020 to 2022). Background on the whole study: A total of over 230 trial participants underwent TCR sequencing, of whom around 200 received two doses of AZD1222 and approximately 25 received two doses of the MenACWY control vaccine. Trial participants were enrolled by age into subgroups of 18-55, 56-69 and 70-plus years, and around 140, 26 and 57 TCR-sequenced participants, respectively, were included in these subgroups. General conclusions and limits of the study: Because no day 14 peak-response samples were available, the repertoires could be characterized only after the peak T cell response. Conclusions about previously exposed vaccinees were limited because only six AZD1222 recipients were SARS-CoV-2 seropositive at baseline. Epitopes outside the regions mutated in the B.1.351 and B.1.1.7 variants were reportedly recognized by nearly half of the unique spike-specific TCRs. The 56-69-year group was small, and its depth increase did not reach significance, likely because of low power. After two AZD1222 doses, both the breadth and the depth of spike-specific TCRs were significantly higher than at day 0 and than in MenACWY recipients. Participants were mostly white British and included more females than males, and it was suggested by the authors that clonal diversity may have been underestimated. The vaccine-associated CD4 TCRs covered the entire spike protein, and the dominant responses fell in regions 160-218 and 743-854.

About this clone: The target of this receptor is not known. No much larger clone is present one base from it, and per-base qualities are unavailable.

The CDR3 regions of human TCRbeta chains were subjected to immunosequencing. Turning to the authors' computational methods: TCRs in the repertoires were compared against a reference library of SARS-CoV-2-specific TCRs that had been generated with the MIRA antigen-specificity platform. Breadth was defined as the fraction of unique TCRs that were SARS-CoV-2-associated. Depth was defined as the fraction of total T cells that were SARS-CoV-2-associated. Using the MIRA data, each spike-specific TCR was mapped to the spike region that the TCR reacts to and placed in a CD4 or CD8 class. Log10-transformed breadth and depth values were compared by one-way ANOVA with Sidak's multiple comparisons tests. TCRdb mirrors the immuneACCESS table, restricted to in-frame sequences. Some clones are absent from its copies; in checked studies, under half trace to an unresolved V gene, and the reason for the others is unknown. That table is the source of V, J and clone size, and D and trimming were worked out from the DNA. This sample gives 90,000 to 100,000 clones in total; about nine tenths of them show up just once. Roughly 15% of the sample goes to the ten largest clones.

Interpreted using the paper, the time point label stands for: about 28 days (+/-7) after the second vaccine dose. AZD1222 recipients whose second dose came at about 4 weeks and those whose second dose came at about 12 weeks were combined into one group, since spike-specific TCR depth and breadth did not differ between the two schedules. The vaccinee samples were drawn from two UK trials, COV001 and COV002, one of which was a single-blind randomized controlled phase 2/3 trial testing AZD1222 (ChAdOx1 nCoV-19) in healthy adults. For TCRbeta chain sequencing, PBMC samples from trial participants were taken at day 0 and at day 28 after the second dose. The TCR was taken from an adult who received the AZD1222 COVID-19 vaccine. Sequenced here: peripheral blood, sampled 28 days after the second AZD1222 dose.

The nucleotide sequence reads TGTGCCAGCAGTCCCAGCGGGGCTGGTTCACCCCTCCACTTT. The translation is CASSPSGAGSPLHF. The chain employs TRBV28 and TRBJ1-6; a tentative D call is TRBD1 (5 bases match). V was cut back by 5 bases and J by 9 bases, leaving a gap of 14 bases between them. From the cysteine up to the phenylalanine, the CDR3 has a length of 14 residues. Left in the record is the CDR3 DNA by itself, 42 bases read in frame from the first base. The CDR1 and CDR2 encoded by the germline V gene are MDHEN and SYDVKM.